This passage covers 18 T cell receptor beta chains from one sample sequenced in a study of blood T cell repertoires in COVID-19 (TCRdb year 2020). Library generation was performed with the immunoSEQ multiplex PCR assay. As stored in TCRdb, this immuneACCESS dataset retains in-frame rearrangements with V and J assigned. A fraction of the clones does not appear; measured against another copy, unresolved V genes explain less than half of the discrepancy, and the remainder lacks a known reason. Within this sample are over 300,000 clones, with approximately 90% of them counted one time only. 0.95% to 1% of the sample rests with the top ten. The sample was PBMCs or T cells enriched from blood (not recorded which). The receptors stem from a woman in her twenties or thirties with acute COVID-19.

The chain recombines TRBV5-6 with TRBJ1-2; tentatively, D is TRBD1 (5 bases). Looked up from germline, CDR1 is SGHDT and CDR2 is YYEEEE. The CDR3 length is 13 residues. The germline V and J ends were trimmed by 0 bases and 8 bases, with 11 bases remaining between them. The CDR3 is CASSLAGFGGYTF. DNA of the CDR3: TGTGCCAGCAGCTTGGCAGGGTTTGGGGGCTACACCTTC.

The genes are TRBV25-1 and TRBJ2-1, with 8 bases lining up with TRBD2. Looked up from germline, CDR1 is MGHDK and CDR2 is SYGVNS. The CDR3 spans 16 residues. Trimming took 5 bases from V and 4 from J; bases not matched to a gene: 10. CDR3 sequence: CASSSLGGDPYNEQFF. The DNA of the CDR3 is TGTGCCAGCAGTTCCCTCGGGGGGGACCCATACAATGAGCAGTTCTTC.

The count of this clone is one. V is TRBV4-1 and J is TRBJ2-7; possibly TRBD1 for D (5 bases). CDR1 and CDR2 from the germline V gene are MGHRA and YSYEKL. Between the trimmed V and J ends, which lost 0 bases and 0 bases, there was a span of 12 bases. The CDR3 runs 16 residues. CDR3 region: CASSQDLDSSSYEQYF. In nucleotides, the CDR3 is TGCGCCAGCAGCCAAGATCTTGACAGTTCCTCCTACGAGCAGTACTTC.

A word on this clone: Other DNA variants within this sample encode the same CDR3. The V and J genes are TRBV12-3 or TRBV12-4 and TRBJ1-1, with a tentative D call TRBD1 (5 bases). The CDR3 spans 13 residues. V dropped 3 bases and J dropped 5 bases, with 10 bases sitting between them. In nucleotides, the CDR3 is TGTGCCAGCAGTTTTGGGGGGGGTACTGAAGCTTTCTTT. This gives the protein CASSFGGGTEAFF.

V gene TRBV10-3 combines with J gene TRBJ2-1; tentatively, D is TRBD2 (7 bases). The CDR3 runs to 11 residues. Trimming shortened V by 9 bases and J by 9 bases, and 12 bases separated the two germline ends. The germline gives CDR1 ENHRY, CDR2 SYGVKD. The CDR3 bases are TGTGCCATAGGGGGGGCCGTTGAGCAGTTCTTC. Translation gives CAIGGAVEQFF.

This clone was recorded only once. The genes are TRBV25-1 and TRBJ1-6; weak D call: TRBD1 (5 bases). Trimming took 3 bases from V and 8 from J, leaving 14 bases between them. This CDR3 has 15 residues. CDR1 is MGHDK, CDR2 SYGVNS, per germline. The CDR3 DNA reads TGTGCCAGCAGTGACCAGGGAGGGTCCTATTCACCCCTCCACTTT. It is translated as CASSDQGGSYSPLHF.

CDR3 in amino acids: CASSSTGGPNQPQHF. Written as DNA, the CDR3 is TGCGCCAGCAGCTCCACAGGGGGCCCCAATCAGCCCCAGCATTTT. The chain is built from TRBV5-1 and TRBJ1-5; 9 bases line up with TRBD1. The CDR3 is made up of 15 amino acids. The germline gives CDR1 SGHRS, CDR2 YFSETQ. Unmatched junction bases numbered 4, after V lost 3 bases and J lost 3 bases.

The gene calls are TRBV7-3 and TRBJ2-1, with 10 bases lining up with TRBD1. Germline lookup yields CDR1 SGHTA and CDR2 FQGTGA. V shed 5 bases, J shed 6 bases, and the junction held 7 bases outside the gene matches. This CDR3 is 15 amino acids long. The CDR3 region has the DNA TGTGCCAGCAGCAAGGGACAGGGGAGGGGCAATGAGCAGTTCTTC. Amino acid sequence: CASSKGQGRGNEQFF.

This sequence joins TRBV5-1 and TRBJ2-2, with 11 positions matching TRBD2. Germline trimming cut 4 bases from V and 7 bases from J; bases unmatched to any gene: 12. There are 17 residues in the CDR3. The V gene's germline CDR1 is SGHRS and CDR2 YFSETQ. CDR3 region: CASSLHVSGGANGELFF. For the CDR3, the DNA is TGCGCCAGCAGCCTGCACGTTAGCGGGGGGGCTAACGGGGAGCTGTTTTTT.

This chain connects TRBV2 to TRBJ1-3; TRBD1 might be the D (5 bases). V was cut by 3 bases and J by 2 bases, with 17 bases left in between. The germline V gene encodes CDR1 SNHLY and CDR2 FYNNEI. CDR3 length: 17 amino acids. As DNA, the CDR3 is TGTGCCAGCAGTGATGCGGCAGGGTTAGACGCTGGAAACACCATATATTTT. Translating gives CASSDAAGLDAGNTIYF.

The rearrangement joins TRBV6-1 to TRBJ2-7; 9 bases are shared with TRBD1. V trimming: 3 bases; J trimming: 3 bases; junction bases outside the gene matches: 9. Germline V gene data show CDR1 as MNHNS and CDR2 as SASEGT. This CDR3 is built from 16 residues. The DNA for the CDR3 is TGTGCCAGCAGTGACCCCTCCGGGACAGGGCACTACGAGCAGTACTTC. This sequence encodes CASSDPSGTGHYEQYF.

This clone was detected only once. The chain uses TRBV9 and TRBJ1-1; 10 positions agree with TRBD1. This CDR3 has 16 amino acids. Germline lookup yields CDR1 SGDLS and CDR2 YYNGEE. The V gene end was trimmed by 4 bases and the J gene end by 4 bases; junction bases not matched to a gene: 10. CDR3 sequence (DNA): TGTGCCAGCAGCCCAAGGGGACAGGGGCCGGGCACTGAAGCTTTCTTT. Its translation is CASSPRGQGPGTEAFF. Together with reference TRBV9 and TRBJ1-1, the CDR3 gives the full variable domain: DSGVTQTPKHLITATGQRVTLRCSPRSGDLSVYWYQQSLDQGLQFLIQYYNGEERAKGNILERFSAQQFPDLHSELNLSSLELGDSALYFCASSPRGQGPGTEAFFGQGTRLTVV.

The chain carries TRBV24-1 and TRBJ1-4; D possibly corresponds to TRBD1 (5 bases). The CDR3 is made up of 13 amino acids. V was cut by 6 bases and J by 7 bases, with 11 bases left in between. Germline V gene lookup returns CDR1 KGHDR and CDR2 SFDVKD. The CDR3 sequence: CATSQGESEKLFF. CDR3 coding DNA: TGTGCCACCAGTCAGGGTGAGAGTGAAAAACTGTTTTTT.

The rearrangement joins TRBV9 to TRBJ1-6; 10 positions match TRBD1. Germline V gene lookup returns CDR1 SGDLS and CDR2 YYNGEE. This CDR3 region has 16 residues. V lost 4 bases, J lost 13 bases, and 14 bases stayed unmatched. The CDR3 nucleotides read TGTGCCAGCAGCCCCGGAGCCGGGACAGGGGCGTTGCCCCTCCACTTT. The encoded protein is CASSPGAGTGALPLHF. Looking up the rest from reference TRBV9 and TRBJ1-6 gives the full variable domain: DSGVTQTPKHLITATGQRVTLRCSPRSGDLSVYWYQQSLDQGLQFLIQYYNGEERAKGNILERFSAQQFPDLHSELNLSSLELGDSALYFCASSPGAGTGALPLHFGNGTRLTVT.

The genes are TRBV5-6 and TRBJ1-3, with a weak D call TRBD1 (6 bases). V lost 0 bases, J lost 4 bases, and 11 bases lay in between. Looked up from germline, CDR1 is SGHDT and CDR2 is YYEEEE. There are 15 residues in the CDR3. The CDR3 spells CASSLGQVEGNTIYF. The CDR3 DNA follows: TGTGCCAGCAGCTTGGGACAGGTGGAAGGAAACACCATATATTTT.

The chain carries TRBV18 and TRBJ2-1; 8 positions agree with TRBD1. The CDR3 consists of 14 residues. Germline V gene lookup returns CDR1 KGHSH and CDR2 LQKENI. V lost 5 bases to trimming and J lost 5 bases; unmatched junction nucleotides: 5. The CDR3 here is CASSIQQGDNEQFF. CDR3 bases: TGTGCCAGCTCAATTCAACAGGGGGACAATGAGCAGTTCTTC.

This rearrangement joins TRBV27 to TRBJ2-2; D remains ambiguous. Germline-derived CDR1 and CDR2 are MNHEY and SMNVEV (reference sequence). V lost 3 bases, J lost 5 bases, and 10 bases lay in between. CDR3 length equals 14 residues. The CDR3 DNA reads as TGTGCCAGCAGTTTCTCACAGAGTACCGGGGAGCTGTTTTTT. This codes for CASSFSQSTGELFF.

The V and J genes are TRBV2 and TRBJ2-1, with 7 bases aligning to TRBD2. The CDR3 contains 14 residues. Germline trimming cut 0 bases from V and 4 bases from J; bases unmatched to any gene: 0. Germline-derived CDR1 and CDR2 are SNHLY and FYNNEI. This chain's CDR3 is CASSEAGGYNEQFF. CDR3 DNA sequence: TGTGCCAGCAGTGAAGCCGGGGGGTACAATGAGCAGTTCTTC.